This entry lists 24 T cell receptor beta chains sequenced from one sample in a study of CD8+ T cells in alopecia areata. Sequencing used cDNA as its template, made by extracting RNA and reverse transcribing it. Assay used: immunoSEQ multiplex PCR; TCRdb lists only in-frame clones, some missing. This repertoire shows 150,000 or so clones, 40% to 60% found once; its top ten account for roughly 19%. The source was CD8+ T cells sorted from blood, collected at week 0. Every receptor here comes from a human donor with alopecia areata.

The J gene is TRBJ1-2, the V gene TRBV30, with a possible D match to TRBD1 (5 bases). V dropped 2 bases and J dropped 1 base, with 8 bases sitting between them. Germline-derived CDR1 and CDR2 are GTSNPN and SVGIG (reference sequence). CDR3 size: 13 residues. The CDR3 loop is CAWSRRDNYGYTF. For the CDR3, the DNA is TGTGCCTGGAGTCGCAGGGATAACTATGGCTACACCTTC. Full variable domain (missing parts from reference TRBV30 and TRBJ1-2): SQTIHQWPATLVQPVGSPLSLECTVEGTSNPNLYWYRQAAGRGLQLLFYSVGIGQISSEVPQNLSASRPQDRQFILSSKKLLLSDSGFYLCAWSRRDNYGYTFGSGTRLTVV.

This clone was picked up a small number of times. The rearrangement links TRBV13 to TRBJ2-7; weak D call: TRBD2 (6 bases). This CDR3 has 14 residues. CDR1 is PRHDT, CDR2 FYEKMQ, per germline (reference sequence). The V and J ends lost 0 bases and 1 base respectively, with 7 bases between them. The CDR3 DNA sequence: TGTGCCAGCAGCTTAGGTAGCGGTTCCTACGAGCAGTACTTC. Translation: CASSLGSGSYEQYF.

The V call is TRBV5-7, the J call TRBJ2-7; 12 bases agree with TRBD1. TRBV5-7 belongs to the ORF category, with a function that is uncertain. The CDR3 loop spans 15 amino acids. The V and J ends lost 1 base and 2 bases, in that order; junction bases with no gene match: 1. The CDR3 spells CASSLRDRGPYEQYF. The DNA for the CDR3 is TGTGCCAGCAGCTTGAGGGACAGGGGGCCCTACGAGCAGTACTTC.

Remarks on this clone: This sample includes further DNA sequences coding for the same CDR3. V gene TRBV30 combines with J gene TRBJ1-1; no clear D. Germline loops: CDR1 GTSNPN, CDR2 SVGIG (reference sequence). The CDR3 runs to 13 residues. The V end was cut by 0 bases, the J end by 0 bases, with 5 bases between. CDR3 coding DNA: TGTGCCTGGAGTGTAGCGCTGAACACTGAAGCTTTCTTT. It translates to CAWSVALNTEAFF. The full variable domain, rest sourced from reference TRBV30 and TRBJ1-1, is SQTIHQWPATLVQPVGSPLSLECTVEGTSNPNLYWYRQAAGRGLQLLFYSVGIGQISSEVPQNLSASRPQDRQFILSSKKLLLSDSGFYLCAWSVALNTEAFFGQGTRLTVV.

This clone was detected a few times. The rearrangement links TRBV12-5 to TRBJ2-7, with a tentative D call TRBD1 (9 bases). The V end lost 7 bases, the J end lost 3 bases, and 22 bases lay between the germline ends. CDR3 length: 16 amino acids. Germline CDR1 reads LGHNT; CDR2 reads FRNRAP. CDR3 in amino acids: CASASGGTGNLYEQYF. CDR3 nucleotides: TGTGCTAGTGCTTCGGGAGGGACAGGGAATCTCTACGAGCAGTACTTC. Variable domain in full (rest from reference TRBV12-5 and TRBJ2-7): DARVTQTPRHKVTEMGQEVTMRCQPILGHNTVFWYRQTMMQGLELLAYFRNRAPLDDSGMPKDRFSAEMPDATLATLKIQPSEPRDSAVYFCASASGGTGNLYEQYFGPGTRLTVT.

The J gene is TRBJ2-3, the V gene TRBV29-1, with D unclear. V was clipped by 5 bases and J by 4 bases, with 7 bases between them. Germline V gene data show CDR1 as SQVTM and CDR2 as ANQGSEA. The CDR3 runs to 11 residues. CDR3 amino acids: CSVPDPDTQYF. DNA for the CDR3: TGCAGCGTTCCAGACCCAGATACGCAGTATTTT.

This clone was counted only a few times. The chain links TRBV5-6 to TRBJ2-2; D unclear. V lost 5 bases to trimming and J lost 5 bases, with 7 bases between them. The germline V gene encodes CDR1 SGHDT and CDR2 YYEEEE. The CDR3 length is 12 residues. For the CDR3, the DNA is TGTGCCAGCAGATGGGAAACCGGGGAGCTGTTTTTT. Translating gives CASRWETGELFF.

This clone was seen a few times. This chain joins TRBV29-1 and TRBJ2-1, with 10 bases matching TRBD1. This CDR3 has 14 amino acids. The V gene's germline CDR1 is SQVTM and CDR2 ANQGSEA. Losses at the gene ends were 5 bases for V and 6 bases for J; bases not matched to a gene: 7. As DNA, the CDR3 is TGCAGCGTTACGGGGACAGGGGAGAGCAATGAGCAGTTCTTC. It is translated as CSVTGTGESNEQFF.

This clone showed up just a few times. The chain is built from TRBV2 and TRBJ1-1; a possible D gene is TRBD1 (6 bases). The CDR3 contains 16 residues. V shed 3 bases and J shed 3 bases, with 17 bases lying between them. Per germline, CDR1 SNHLY and CDR2 FYNNEI. As DNA, the CDR3 is TGTGCCAGCAGTGACGTTGGGTACAGGGAGGACACTGAAGCTTTCTTT. Translating gives CASSDVGYREDTEAFF.

V usage is TRBV10-3 and J usage is TRBJ2-3, with D perhaps TRBD1 or TRBD2 (5 bases each). This CDR3 is 15 amino acids long. The V gene's germline CDR1 is ENHRY and CDR2 SYGVKD. V was trimmed by 5 bases and J by 0 bases, leaving 12 bases between them. CDR3 amino acids: CAISLRDGSTDTQYF. Here the CDR3 DNA reads TGTGCCATCAGTCTCCGGGACGGGAGCACAGATACGCAGTATTTT.

V and J are TRBV29-1 and TRBJ2-3; D unclear. This CDR3 is 17 amino acids long. V gave up 6 bases and J gave up 2 bases, with 24 bases separating them. CDR1 and CDR2 (germline): SQVTM, ANQGSEA. CDR3 protein: CSVAIRWNRLATDTQYF. The CDR3 DNA follows: TGCAGCGTCGCCATTCGTTGGAACCGTCTTGCCACAGATACGCAGTATTTT.

This clone was detected a few times. The chain uses TRBV12-5 and TRBJ2-7; D remains unclear. Looked up from germline, CDR1 is LGHNT and CDR2 is FRNRAP. The V and J ends lost 0 bases and 0 bases respectively, with 3 bases between them. The CDR3 runs to 13 residues. CDR3: CASGLVSSYEQYF. The CDR3 nucleotides read TGTGCTAGTGGTTTGGTGAGCTCCTACGAGCAGTACTTC. Looking up the rest from reference TRBV12-5 and TRBJ2-7 gives the full variable domain: DARVTQTPRHKVTEMGQEVTMRCQPILGHNTVFWYRQTMMQGLELLAYFRNRAPLDDSGMPKDRFSAEMPDATLATLKIQPSEPRDSAVYFCASGLVSSYEQYFGPGTRLTVT.

This clone was seen only a few times. The chain recombines TRBV10-3 with TRBJ1-2; TRBD1 is a possible D gene (6 bases). The V and J ends lost 8 bases and 8 bases respectively, with 12 bases between them. The CDR3 totals 11 residues. The germline V gene encodes CDR1 ENHRY and CDR2 SYGVKD. The CDR3 sequence is CAIGDKPGYTF. The CDR3 DNA reads as TGTGCCATCGGGGACAAGCCCGGCTACACCTTC.

The gene calls are TRBV13 and TRBJ2-7; TRBD2 is a possible D gene (6 bases). The germline gives CDR1 PRHDT, CDR2 FYEKMQ (reference sequence). The CDR3 runs to 14 residues. The V and J ends lost 0 bases and 6 bases respectively, with 12 bases between them. CDR3 DNA sequence: TGTGCCAGCAGCTTAGGCCGGCAAGCGGGCGAGCAGTACTTC. Translation: CASSLGRQAGEQYF.

About this clone itself: The sample carries other DNA sequences with the same CDR3. This chain links TRBV5-1 with TRBJ2-3, with D unclear. The V end lost 0 bases, the J end lost 2 bases, and 10 bases lay between the germline ends. CDR1 SGHRS and CDR2 YFSETQ come from the germline V gene. The CDR3 is 15 amino acids. In nucleotides, the CDR3 is TGCGCCAGCAGCTTGGTGGGTAGGGACACAGATACGCAGTATTTT. Translated: CASSLVGRDTDTQYF.

The V and J genes are TRBV2 and TRBJ1-1; 8 bases map to TRBD1. The CDR3 extends over 14 amino acids. Germline V CDR1 and CDR2: SNHLY, FYNNEI. The V segment lost 7 bases and the J segment 1 base; nucleotides outside the gene matches: 5. This chain's CDR3 is CASTTGGENTEAFF. The CDR3 region has the DNA TGTGCCAGCACCACAGGGGGTGAGAACACTGAAGCTTTCTTT.

This chain joins TRBV7-6 and TRBJ1-1; 8 bases map to TRBD1. V shed 5 bases, J shed 4 bases, and the junction held 6 bases outside the gene matches. This CDR3 is built from 14 residues. Germline CDR1 and CDR2: SGHVS and FNYEAQ. CDR3 DNA: TGTGCCAGCAGCCCCGGACAGGGAGGCACTGAAGCTTTCTTT. Its translation: CASSPGQGGTEAFF.

The table lists this clone with a few counts. The chain links TRBV14 to TRBJ1-6, with unresolved D. CDR1 SGHDN and CDR2 FVKESK come from the germline V gene. This CDR3 is built from 15 residues. Trimming stripped 0 bases from V and 10 bases from J, with 13 bases between. This CDR3 is CASSQELYGESPLHF. In DNA, the CDR3 is TGTGCCAGCAGCCAAGAGTTGTACGGGGAATCACCCCTCCACTTT.

The sample holds one count of this clone. This chain joins TRBV12-5 and TRBJ2-1; D is ambiguous. Trimming cost V 5 bases and J 0 bases, with 5 bases left between them. Germline loops: CDR1 LGHNT, CDR2 FRNRAP. This CDR3 is 13 amino acids long. The CDR3 reads CASGPNSYNEQFF. The CDR3 region has the DNA TGTGCTAGTGGTCCAAACTCCTACAATGAGCAGTTCTTC. The full variable domain, with the rest looked up from reference TRBV12-5 and TRBJ2-1, is DARVTQTPRHKVTEMGQEVTMRCQPILGHNTVFWYRQTMMQGLELLAYFRNRAPLDDSGMPKDRFSAEMPDATLATLKIQPSEPRDSAVYFCASGPNSYNEQFFGPGTRLTVL.

V and J are TRBV29-1 and TRBJ2-3, with unresolved D. Germline assignment: CDR1 SQVTM and CDR2 ANQGSEA. This CDR3 is 13 amino acids long. Deletions cut 2 bases from V and 2 bases from J, with 8 bases between. The CDR3 loop reads CSVELRDTDTQYF. The CDR3 coding sequence is TGCAGCGTTGAATTACGAGACACAGATACGCAGTATTTT.

V usage is TRBV30 and J usage is TRBJ1-1; D is uncertain. The length of the CDR3 is 12 residues. Germline CDR1 and CDR2: GTSNPN and SVGIG (reference sequence). V shed 5 bases and J shed 0 bases, with 7 bases lying between them. The CDR3 nucleotides read TGTGCCTGGGAGGAGATGAACACTGAAGCTTTCTTT. It is translated as CAWEEMNTEAFF.

J is TRBJ2-3 and V is TRBV30; TRBD2 might be the D (7 bases). Germline V gives CDR1 GTSNPN, CDR2 SVGIG (reference sequence). This CDR3 is 14 amino acids long. The V end was cut by 5 bases, the J end by 0 bases, with 12 bases between. CDR3 sequence (DNA): TGTGCCTGGGGTCGGGGGGCTAGCACAGATACGCAGTATTTT. Encoded protein: CAWGRGASTDTQYF.

The rearrangement uses TRBV30 and TRBJ1-5, with a possible D match to TRBD1 (5 bases). The CDR3 has 15 amino acids. Per germline, CDR1 GTSNPN and CDR2 SVGIG (reference sequence). The ends were cut back, 3 bases at V and 2 bases at J, with 14 bases in the middle. The CDR3 sequence is CAWSLRVGGNQPQHF. DNA of the CDR3: TGTGCCTGGAGCCTCCGCGTAGGGGGCAATCAGCCCCAGCATTTT.

The genes are TRBV15 and TRBJ1-1, with TRBD1 matching 7 bases. Germline assignment: CDR1 LNHNV and CDR2 YYDKDF (reference sequence). The CDR3 sequence is 14 residues long. The trim removed 6 bases at V and 1 base at J, leaving 5 bases unmatched. CDR3 sequence (DNA): TGTGCCACCAGTGCAGGGGGAGAGAACACTGAAGCTTTCTTT. Its translation: CATSAGGENTEAFF.